Shown below are 21 T cell receptor beta chains from a single sample sequenced in a study of blood T cell repertoires in COVID-19. TCRdb's copy holds only in-frame clones and misses some; the assay was immunoSEQ multiplex PCR. The table has approximately 150,000 clones, around four fifths seen once. The sequenced sample consisted of peripheral blood. The receptors shown here come from an elderly woman with COVID-19, enrolled during active disease.

The V and J genes are TRBV21-1 and TRBJ1-5; the D call in the table, TRBD1, was not verified against the DNA. TRBV21-1 is tagged as a pseudogene. The CDR3 is made up of 14 amino acids. This CDR3 reads CASSKDRLNQPQHF. The CDR3 bases are TGTGCCAGCAGCAAAGACAGGTTGAATCAGCCCCAGCATTTT.

The rearrangement links TRBV9 to TRBJ1-1; tentatively, D is TRBD1 (6 bases). There are 14 residues in the CDR3. CDR1 is SGDLS, CDR2 YYNGEE, per germline. V was shortened by 3 bases and J by 1 base, with 10 bases between the two germline ends. The chain's CDR3 is CASSAGQSNTEAFF. CDR3 DNA: TGTGCCAGCAGCGCCGGACAGTCGAACACTGAAGCTTTCTTT.

The chain recombines TRBV14 with TRBJ1-2; D unresolved. The germline V gene encodes CDR1 SGHDN and CDR2 FVKESK. The CDR3 has 14 residues. The CDR3 loop reads CAPPAGSGWDGYTF. The DNA of the CDR3 is TGTGCTCCCCCCGCCGGGAGCGGTTGGGATGGCTACACCTTC.

The chain links TRBV2 to TRBJ2-1, with D possibly TRBD1 on 6 matching bases. Per the germline V gene, CDR1 is SNHLY and CDR2 is FYNNEI. The length of the CDR3 is 15 residues. Trimming took off 1 base at V and 11 bases at J, with 18 bases between the two ends. This chain's CDR3 is CASSEDSQTGGQQFF. CDR3 nucleotide sequence: TGTGCCAGCAGTGAAGATAGTCAGACAGGCGGTCAGCAGTTCTTC. Complete variable domain (other parts from reference TRBV2 and TRBJ2-1): EPEVTQTPSHQVTQMGQEVILRCVPISNHLYFYWYRQILGQKVEFLVSFYNNEISEKSEIFDDQFSVERPDGSNFTLKIRSTKLEDSAMYFCASSEDSQTGGQQFFGPGTRLTVL.

This clone showed up just a few times. The rearrangement uses TRBV7-3 and TRBJ2-3; the D gene is possibly TRBD1 (6 bases). This CDR3 comprises 14 residues. Trimming removed 2 bases at V and 2 bases at J, with 8 bases between. Germline V lookup: CDR1 SGHTA, CDR2 FQGTGA. The CDR3 DNA reads TGTGCCAGCAGCTTACCGGGACACACAGATACGCAGTATTTT. This translates into CASSLPGHTDTQYF.

V usage is TRBV5-1 and J usage is TRBJ2-3; 7 nucleotides agree with TRBD2. The CDR3 is 15 amino acids. Per germline, CDR1 SGHRS and CDR2 YFSETQ. After removal of 1 base from V and 4 bases from J, the junction contained 6 bases not matched to a gene. The CDR3 coding sequence is TGCGCCAGCAGCTTGTGGGCGGGAGCGTCAGATACGCAGTATTTT. This codes for CASSLWAGASDTQYF. Variable domain in full (rest from reference TRBV5-1 and TRBJ2-3): KAGVTQTPRYLIKTRGQQVTLSCSPISGHRSVSWYQQTPGQGLQFLFEYFSETQRNKGNFPGRFSGRQFSNSRSEMNVSTLELGDSALYLCASSLWAGASDTQYFGPGTRLTVL.

The chain couples TRBV2 to TRBJ1-6; 7 nucleotides agree with TRBD1. This CDR3 contains 14 residues. J gave up 9 bases and V 7 bases, and 9 bases lay outside the gene matches. Germline V gene sequence: CDR1 SNHLY, CDR2 FYNNEI. CDR3 sequence: CASIFYRGVSPLHF. The CDR3 region has the DNA TGTGCCAGCATATTTTACAGGGGCGTTTCACCCCTCCACTTT. The variable domain in full, with the rest retrieved from reference TRBV2 and TRBJ1-6, is EPEVTQTPSHQVTQMGQEVILRCVPISNHLYFYWYRQILGQKVEFLVSFYNNEISEKSEIFDDQFSVERPDGSNFTLKIRSTKLEDSAMYFCASIFYRGVSPLHFGNGTRLTVT.

This clone is a singleton in its sample. J is TRBJ2-3 and V is TRBV28, with 10 bases fitting TRBD2. This CDR3 region has 15 residues. CDR1 and CDR2 (germline): MDHEN, SYDVKM. After removal of 4 bases from V and 5 bases from J, the junction contained 6 bases not matched to a gene. CDR3 DNA sequence: TGTGCCAGCAGTTCAGCGGGAGGGTTCGGAGATACGCAGTATTTT. It encodes CASSSAGGFGDTQYF.

The chain recombines TRBV28 with TRBJ2-5, with 7 positions matching TRBD2. Trimming took 7 bases from V and 5 from J; bases not matched to a gene: 10. The CDR3 extends over 14 amino acids. CDR1 and CDR2 from the germline V gene are MDHEN and SYDVKM. The CDR3 DNA is TGTGCCAGCACGACTGGGGGGGTAGGGGAGACCCAGTACTTC. Protein product: CASTTGGVGETQYF.

This sequence joins TRBV6-5 and TRBJ2-3; 9 bases align to TRBD1. There are 15 residues in the CDR3. Germline CDR1 MNHEY, CDR2 SVGAGI. With V trimmed by 6 bases and J by 1 base, 5 bases remained unmatched. This chain's CDR3 is CASRTTGGGTDTQYF. CDR3 DNA sequence: TGTGCCAGCAGGACCACAGGGGGCGGCACAGATACGCAGTATTTT.

The rearrangement links TRBV5-1 to TRBJ2-2, with D unclear. Trimming stripped 2 bases from V and 4 bases from J, with 9 bases between. The CDR3 loop spans 14 amino acids. Germline V gene sequence: CDR1 SGHRS, CDR2 YFSETQ. DNA of the CDR3: TGCGCCAGCAGCTTAGGCGGTTCCACCGGGGAGCTGTTTTTT. Translation: CASSLGGSTGELFF.

The chain links TRBV28 to TRBJ2-7; D might be TRBD1 (6 bases). Germline loops: CDR1 MDHEN, CDR2 SYDVKM. The CDR3 contains 15 residues. Trimming removed 5 bases from V and 3 bases from J, with 17 bases in between. For the CDR3, the DNA is TGTGCCAGCAGTGGGGCCGCCGGGACATACTACGAGCAGTACTTC. This translates into CASSGAAGTYYEQYF.

The chain joins TRBV3-1 (or the pseudogene TRBV3-2) to TRBJ2-3; 11 nucleotides align to TRBD2. The germline V gene has CDR1 LGHDT and CDR2 YNNKEL (reference sequence). The CDR3 spans 19 residues. V shed 4 bases, J shed 0 bases, and the junction held 12 bases outside the gene matches. CDR3 nucleotide sequence: TGTGCCAGCAGCCGTTCGGCGTGGGTAGCGGGGGGGAGCACAGATACGCAGTATTTT. It codes for CASSRSAWVAGGSTDTQYF.

This sequence joins TRBV5-1 and TRBJ2-5; TRBD2 aligns across 13 bases. Germline CDR1 reads SGHRS; CDR2 reads YFSETQ. The length of the CDR3 is 19 residues. Germline trimming cut 0 bases from V and 0 bases from J; bases unmatched to any gene: 8. The CDR3 loop reads CASSLEGTSGIRYQETQYF. The CDR3 DNA is TGCGCCAGCAGCTTGGAGGGGACTAGCGGGATCCGATACCAAGAGACCCAGTACTTC.

This chain links TRBV10-3 with TRBJ2-3, with 8 bases that match TRBD1. Germline assignment: CDR1 ENHRY and CDR2 SYGVKD. The CDR3 is 15 residues long. Trimming at V came to 11 bases and at J to 3 bases, leaving 13 bases not matched to a gene. CDR3 residues: CASGGRGHGTDTQYF. In DNA form, the CDR3 reads TGTGCCTCAGGGGGCAGGGGGCATGGGACAGATACGCAGTATTTT.

The J gene is TRBJ1-1, the V gene TRBV3-1 (or the pseudogene TRBV3-2), with D tentatively TRBD1 (6 bases). The CDR3 extends over 15 amino acids. The germline CDR1 and CDR2 sequences are LGHDT and YNNKEL (reference sequence). V lost 6 bases, J lost 4 bases, and 18 bases lay in between. In DNA form, the CDR3 reads TGTGCCAGCAGACTTTACCACAGGGTTGGCACTGAAGCTTTCTTT. As protein: CASRLYHRVGTEAFF.

This chain connects TRBV19 to TRBJ1-2; the match to TRBD1 covers 10 bases. Germline-derived CDR1 and CDR2 are LNHDA and SQIVND (reference sequence). With 5 bases clipped from V and 4 bases from J, the junction kept 4 bases outside the gene matches. This CDR3 is 14 amino acids long. The CDR3 DNA sequence: TGTGCCAGTAGTTCGGGACAGGGGATCTATGGCTACACCTTC. It encodes CASSSGQGIYGYTF.

The chain has TRBV5-1 and TRBJ1-2; TRBD1 agrees at 7 bases. The CDR3 totals 16 residues. After removal of 0 bases from V and 4 bases from J, the junction contained 9 bases not matched to a gene. The germline V gene has CDR1 SGHRS and CDR2 YFSETQ. The CDR3 nucleotides are TGCGCCAGCAGCTTGGGATCCGGGACAGTTCTCTATGGCTACACCTTC. Translating gives CASSLGSGTVLYGYTF.

The chain uses TRBV7-9 and TRBJ2-3, with 8 bases that match TRBD1. Germline lookup yields CDR1 SEHNR and CDR2 FQNEAQ (reference sequence). The CDR3 spans 14 residues. The trim removed 2 bases at V and 5 bases at J, leaving 3 bases unmatched. CDR3 DNA sequence: TGTGCCAGCAGCTTAACAGGGGGAGGAGATACGCAGTATTTT. Residues: CASSLTGGGDTQYF.

The chain is built from TRBV9 and TRBJ2-1; TRBD1 aligns across 8 bases. The germline gives CDR1 SGDLS, CDR2 YYNGEE. The CDR3 is made up of 16 amino acids. The junction had 14 bases not matched to a gene; V was cut back by 4 bases and J by 8 bases. CDR3 residues: CASSSDRGWGKDEQFF. As DNA, the CDR3 is TGTGCCAGCAGCTCCGACAGGGGTTGGGGTAAAGATGAGCAGTTCTTC.

The CDR3 sequence: CASRRAGTAGFGYTF. Here the CDR3 DNA reads TGTGCCAGCAGGCGGGCCGGGACAGCGGGCTTTGGCTACACCTTC. This chain links TRBV6-5 with TRBJ1-2; TRBD1 agrees at 7 bases. The V gene end was trimmed by 6 bases and the J gene end by 7 bases; junction bases not matched to a gene: 14. Germline values: CDR1 MNHEY, CDR2 SVGAGI. CDR3 length: 15 amino acids.